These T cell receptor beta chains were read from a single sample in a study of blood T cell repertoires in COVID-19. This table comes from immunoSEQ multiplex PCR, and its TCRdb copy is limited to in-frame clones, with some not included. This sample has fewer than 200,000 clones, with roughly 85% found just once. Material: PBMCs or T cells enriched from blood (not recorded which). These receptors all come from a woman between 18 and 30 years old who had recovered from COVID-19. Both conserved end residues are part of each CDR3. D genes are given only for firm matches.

CDR3 protein: CASSPTGFHHYNYGYTF; D gene: TRBD1; J gene: TRBJ1-2; V gene: TRBV18
CDR3 protein: CASSSDRGLTEAFF; D gene: TRBD1; J gene: TRBJ1-1; V gene: TRBV19
CDR3 protein: CASARDRVNTEAFF; D gene: TRBD1; J gene: TRBJ1-1; V gene: TRBV6-5
CDR3 protein: CASSWGGMNTEAFF; D gene: -; J gene: TRBJ1-1; V gene: TRBV27
CDR3 protein: CASSEGRGKSGANVLTF; D gene: TRBD2; J gene: TRBJ2-6; V gene: TRBV25-1
CDR3 protein: CASSLLAGGPGNEQFF; D gene: TRBD2; J gene: TRBJ2-1; V gene: TRBV5-5
CDR3 protein: CASNLAGGAYEQYF; D gene: TRBD2; J gene: TRBJ2-7; V gene: TRBV2
CDR3 protein: CASLEDIGTSGSQETQYF; D gene: TRBD2; J gene: TRBJ2-5; V gene: TRBV2
CDR3 protein: CAWSVRSGVRNEQFF; D gene: -; J gene: TRBJ2-1; V gene: TRBV30
CDR3 protein: CARPLRRLPNYGYTF; D gene: -; J gene: TRBJ1-2; V gene: TRBV23-1
CDR3 protein: CASSALQGAGDTQYF; D gene: TRBD1; J gene: TRBJ2-3; V gene: TRBV5-5
CDR3 protein: CASSALAGGSADEQFF; D gene: TRBD2; J gene: TRBJ2-1; V gene: TRBV9
CDR3 protein: CASSSPRGWNEQYF; D gene: TRBD1; J gene: TRBJ2-7; V gene: TRBV6-5
CDR3 protein: CASSLDRGPGSPLHF; D gene: TRBD1; J gene: TRBJ1-6; V gene: TRBV4-3
CDR3 protein: CASSFRLTDTQYF; D gene: -; J gene: TRBJ2-3; V gene: TRBV7-7
CDR3 protein: CASSESGGLQYTF; D gene: -; J gene: TRBJ1-2; V gene: TRBV10-1
CDR3 protein: CASSYGTGDLQPQHF; D gene: TRBD1; J gene: TRBJ1-5; V gene: TRBV7-6
CDR3 protein: CASSWAGNTYEQYF; D gene: -; J gene: TRBJ2-7; V gene: TRBV5-1
CDR3 protein: CASSLGGTPPFF; D gene: -; J gene: TRBJ1-1; V gene: TRBV12-3/TRBV12-4
CDR3 protein: CASSVGQGGTGELFF; D gene: -; J gene: TRBJ2-2; V gene: TRBV9
CDR3 protein: CASSLVGGVWYEQYF; D gene: TRBD2; J gene: TRBJ2-7; V gene: TRBV7-2
CDR3 protein: CAIKIPGDQQPQHF; D gene: -; J gene: TRBJ1-5; V gene: TRBV28
CDR3 protein: CASSMGGSIMKSGNTIYF; D gene: -; J gene: TRBJ1-3; V gene: TRBV19
CDR3 protein: CASSLEAEGALRKQYF; D gene: -; J gene: TRBJ2-7; V gene: TRBV7-9
CDR3 protein: CASSQGVAGGHEQFF; D gene: TRBD2; J gene: TRBJ2-1; V gene: TRBV3-1/TRBV3-2
CDR3 protein: CASSFRSSNQPQHF; D gene: -; J gene: TRBJ1-5; V gene: TRBV28
CDR3 protein: CSVGSGTGPGNTIYF; D gene: TRBD1; J gene: TRBJ1-3; V gene: TRBV29-1
CDR3 protein: CASSEWGISRGSYNEQFF; D gene: -; J gene: TRBJ2-1; V gene: TRBV25-1
CDR3 protein: CASSQDRGGLNTEAFF; D gene: -; J gene: TRBJ1-1; V gene: TRBV4-3
CDR3 protein: CASSPGNTGELFF; D gene: -; J gene: TRBJ2-2; V gene: TRBV5-6
CDR3 protein: CASSLVVLQSGGTEAFF; D gene: -; J gene: TRBJ1-1; V gene: TRBV5-1
CDR3 protein: CATQTQAGSTPDTQYF; D gene: TRBD2; J gene: TRBJ2-3; V gene: TRBV28
CDR3 protein: CASSQGFRGQETQYF; D gene: TRBD1; J gene: TRBJ2-5; V gene: TRBV14
CDR3 protein: CATEPGLVNTGELFF; D gene: TRBD2; J gene: TRBJ2-2; V gene: TRBV15
CDR3 protein: CASSFSGGRVGELFF; D gene: TRBD2; J gene: TRBJ2-2; V gene: TRBV7-2
CDR3 protein: CASSVTGWDEKLFF; D gene: TRBD1; J gene: TRBJ1-4; V gene: TRBV2
CDR3 protein: CASSGPPGQLKETQYF; D gene: -; J gene: TRBJ2-5; V gene: TRBV28
CDR3 protein: CASSLGRGLDQPQHF; D gene: -; J gene: TRBJ1-5; V gene: TRBV23-1
CDR3 protein: CASSQVWTAGDTQYF; D gene: -; J gene: TRBJ2-3; V gene: TRBV4-3